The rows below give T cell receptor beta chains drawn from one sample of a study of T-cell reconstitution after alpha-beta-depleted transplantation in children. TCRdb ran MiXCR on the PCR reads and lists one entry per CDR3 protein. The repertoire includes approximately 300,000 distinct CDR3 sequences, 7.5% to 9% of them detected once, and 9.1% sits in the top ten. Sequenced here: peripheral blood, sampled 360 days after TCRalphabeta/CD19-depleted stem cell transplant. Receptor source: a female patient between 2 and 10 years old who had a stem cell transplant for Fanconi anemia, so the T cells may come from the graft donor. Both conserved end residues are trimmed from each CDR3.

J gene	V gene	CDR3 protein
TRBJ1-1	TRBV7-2	ASSPFASDTEAF
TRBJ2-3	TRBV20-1	SAQPLAARVGTQY
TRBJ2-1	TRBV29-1	SVGIPAGVGNEQF
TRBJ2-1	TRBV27	ASSFTGYEQF
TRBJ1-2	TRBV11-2	ASSIQGQGYT
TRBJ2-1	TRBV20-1	SARRGNLPNEQF
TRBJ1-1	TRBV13	ASSLGLGRADTEAF
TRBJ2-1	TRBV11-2	ASSFGGGANEQF
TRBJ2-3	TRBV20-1	SGKKRGLLDTQY
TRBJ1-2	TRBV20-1	SATRTGGNYGYT
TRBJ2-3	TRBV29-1	SVEDRRGTDTQY
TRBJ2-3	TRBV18	ASSPNSLDTQY
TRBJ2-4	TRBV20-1	SANPSGAKNIQY
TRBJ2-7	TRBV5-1	ASSSSGTGAYEQY
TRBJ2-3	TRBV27	ASSLKRTDTQY
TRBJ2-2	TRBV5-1	ASSGGSDGGRYTGELF
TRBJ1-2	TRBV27	ASSSGGRGGYT
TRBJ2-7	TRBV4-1	ASSQGPSGLYEQY
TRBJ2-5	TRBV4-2	ASSQGTRKETQY
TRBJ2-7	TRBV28	ASSGTVWGEQY
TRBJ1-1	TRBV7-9	ASSWVDTEAF
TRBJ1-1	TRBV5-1	ASSPIQGRDTEAF
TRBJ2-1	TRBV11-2	ASSGQGSYNEQF
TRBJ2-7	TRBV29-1	SVEPQGTYEQY
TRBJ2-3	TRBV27	ASSFIGTSGGGTDTQY
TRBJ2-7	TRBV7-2	ASSLSASGGLLC
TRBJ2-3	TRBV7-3	ASSLSSYTDTQY
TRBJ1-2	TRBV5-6	ASSSGGGGYT
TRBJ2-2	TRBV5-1	ASSLALNTGELF
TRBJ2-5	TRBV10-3	AIRGQGAQETQY
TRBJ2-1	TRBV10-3	AISESAILAGGRNEQF
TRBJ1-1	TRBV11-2	ASSLDYWGQGIRLEAF
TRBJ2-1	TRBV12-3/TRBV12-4	ASSGRTSGTEQF
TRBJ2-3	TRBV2	ASRTNTDTQY
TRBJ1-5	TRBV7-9	ASSSDTTSNQPQH
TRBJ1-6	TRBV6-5	ASSYNREVHSPLH
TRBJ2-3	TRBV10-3	AISESKGGSTDTQY
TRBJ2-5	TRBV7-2	ASSLALPTLIKETQY
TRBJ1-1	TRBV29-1	SVLAGTGSGAF
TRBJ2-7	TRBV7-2	ASSLRGSASYEQY
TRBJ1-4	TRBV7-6	ASSSRLNEKLF
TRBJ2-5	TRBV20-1	SARDRTVQETQY
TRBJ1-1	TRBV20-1	SAKDRGQTEAF
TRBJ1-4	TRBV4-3	ASSQFRSLEKLF
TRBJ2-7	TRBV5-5	ASSRRLAGVPFYEQY
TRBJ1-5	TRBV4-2	ASSQVRPGDNQPQH
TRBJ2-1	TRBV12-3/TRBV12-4	ASSLVGMNEQF
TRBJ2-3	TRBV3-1	ASSQGGHSPTFTDTQY
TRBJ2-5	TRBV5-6	ASSLRTAQETQY
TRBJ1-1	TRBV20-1	SARPQLNTEAF
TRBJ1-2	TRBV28	ASGTGTGGGYT
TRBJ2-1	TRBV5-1	ASSLGTRIENEQF